The present TCR beta chain was sequenced within a study of early T cells in non-severe SARS-CoV-2 infection. For the study at large: The sequenced material was bulk RNA from unsorted whole blood, and its chains were unpaired. Study-level findings and limits: A preference for anti-spike CD8 responses marked VDJdb matching, which missed private and CD4 specificities.

In this sample, this clonotype turned up a few times. Its target is not known. Unique molecular identifiers were added to individual cDNA molecules. TCRdb re-derived calls from the 5' RACE reads in MiXCR, one entry per CDR3 protein. The data show about 77,000 distinct CDR3 sequences, roughly a sixth seen once. The germline V gene has CDR1 SQVTM and CDR2 ANQGSEA. This CDR3 region has 11 residues. Trimming removed 4 bases at V and 13 bases at J, with 16 bases between. The receptor's source is an adult who was a healthcare worker with PCR-confirmed SARS-CoV-2 infection or an uninfected control (not recorded which). This chain joins TRBV29-1 and TRBJ1-2, with a possible D match to TRBD1 (6 bases). Source material: whole blood. CDR3 region: CSVGAQGVGTF. The CDR3 DNA sequence: TGCAGCGTTGGCGCACAGGGAGTCGGCACCTTC.